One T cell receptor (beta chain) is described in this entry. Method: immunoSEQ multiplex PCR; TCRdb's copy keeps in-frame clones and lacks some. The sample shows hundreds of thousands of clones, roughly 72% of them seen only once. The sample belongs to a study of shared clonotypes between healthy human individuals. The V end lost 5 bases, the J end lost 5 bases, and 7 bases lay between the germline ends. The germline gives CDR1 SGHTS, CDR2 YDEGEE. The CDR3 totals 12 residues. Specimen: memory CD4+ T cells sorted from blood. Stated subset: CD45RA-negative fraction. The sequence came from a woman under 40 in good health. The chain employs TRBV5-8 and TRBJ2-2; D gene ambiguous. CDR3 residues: CASSRPTGELFF. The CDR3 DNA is TGTGCCAGCAGTCGGCCGACCGGGGAGCTGTTTTTT.